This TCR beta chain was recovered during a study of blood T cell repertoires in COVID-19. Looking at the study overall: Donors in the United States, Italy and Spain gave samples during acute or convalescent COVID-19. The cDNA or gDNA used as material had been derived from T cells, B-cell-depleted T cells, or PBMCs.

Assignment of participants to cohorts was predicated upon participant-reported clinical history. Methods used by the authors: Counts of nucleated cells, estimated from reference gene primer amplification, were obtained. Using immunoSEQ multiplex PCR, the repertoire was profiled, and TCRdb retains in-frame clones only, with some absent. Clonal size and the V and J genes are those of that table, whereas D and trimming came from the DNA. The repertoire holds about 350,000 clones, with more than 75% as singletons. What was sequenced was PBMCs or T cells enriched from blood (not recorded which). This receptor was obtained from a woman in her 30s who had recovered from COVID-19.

In nucleotides, the CDR3 is TGTGCCTGGATCCCAAGCCTGAGGGACTATGGCTACACCTTC. Protein: CAWIPSLRDYGYTF. The rearrangement uses TRBV30 and TRBJ1-2; D unresolved. V lost 4 bases to trimming and J lost 3 bases, with 15 bases between them. CDR3 length: 14 amino acids. The germline gives CDR1 GTSNPN, CDR2 SVGIG (reference sequence).